This T cell receptor (beta chain) stems from a study of T cell repertoires in cytomegalovirus infection. Study details: In the study, CMV epitopes included recently identified HLA-C-restricted and well-studied HLA-B-restricted ones. CMV infection and matching HLA type were both indicated by public TCR beta signatures. Notes on the study in general: Ex vivo, HLA-C-restricted CMV-specific TCR beta clonotypes prevailed over the rest of the response. Summed frequency of shared TCR beta families picked out CMV carriers who also had the relevant HLA.

TCRdb re-derived calls from the reads in MiXCR, one entry per CDR3 protein. The table has about 770,000 distinct CDR3 sequences, about 29% seen once; the top ten hold over 10%. Of note for this clonotype: The target antigen is unknown.

V shed 0 bases and J 8 bases; nucleotides not matched to a gene: 4. The CDR3 length is 14 residues. CDR1 and CDR2 from the germline V gene are SGHDT and YYEEEE. This TCR was recovered from a human donor in good health (CMV status not recorded). Some clones in this sample may be carry-over from other donors' samples. This chain links TRBV5-6 with TRBJ1-4; 7 positions match TRBD1. This material consisted of cultured CD8+ T cells from PBMCs, taken from culture after CMV antigen stimulation. The CDR3, as DNA: TGTGCCAGCAGCTTGGGAGGGGGCTGGGAAAAACTGTTTTTT. This codes for CASSLGGGWEKLFF.